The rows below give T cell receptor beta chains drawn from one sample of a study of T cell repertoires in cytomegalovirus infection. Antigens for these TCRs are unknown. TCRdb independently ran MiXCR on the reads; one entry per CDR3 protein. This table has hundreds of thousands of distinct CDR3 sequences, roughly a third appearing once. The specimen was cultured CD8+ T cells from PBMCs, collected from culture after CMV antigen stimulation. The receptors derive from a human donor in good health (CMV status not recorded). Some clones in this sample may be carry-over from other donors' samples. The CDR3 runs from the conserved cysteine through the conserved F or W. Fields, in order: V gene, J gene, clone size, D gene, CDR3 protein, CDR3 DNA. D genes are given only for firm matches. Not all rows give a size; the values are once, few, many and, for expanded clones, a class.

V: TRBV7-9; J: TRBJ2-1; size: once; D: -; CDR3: CASCTGINEQFF; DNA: TGTGCCAGTTGCACCGGGATCAATGAGCAGTTCTTC
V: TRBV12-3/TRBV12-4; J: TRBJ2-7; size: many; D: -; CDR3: CASSSNRVSYEQYF; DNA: TGTGCCAGCAGTTCCAACAGGGTCTCCTACGAGCAGTACTTC
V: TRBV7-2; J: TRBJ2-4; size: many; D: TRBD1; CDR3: CASSLRQGGTKNIQYF; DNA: TGTGCCAGCAGCTTGAGACAGGGCGGAACCAAAAACATTCAGTACTTC
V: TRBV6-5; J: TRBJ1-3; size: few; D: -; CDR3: CASSKGSGNTIYF; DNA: TGTGCCAGCAGTAAGGGCTCTGGAAACACCATATATTTT
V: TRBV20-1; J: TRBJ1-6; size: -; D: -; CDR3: CSARPRASSSYNSPLHF; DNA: TGCAGTGCTAGGCCCAGGGCGTCGAGCTCCTATAATTCACCCCTCCACTTT
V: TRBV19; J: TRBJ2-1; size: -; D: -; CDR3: CASSSMSEQFF; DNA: TGTGCCAGTAGTAGTATGAGTGAGCAGTTCTTC
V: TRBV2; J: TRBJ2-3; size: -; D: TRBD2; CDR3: CASSLSGGPQGTQYF; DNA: TGTGCCAGCAGTCTAAGCGGGGGGCCTCAGGGTACGCAGTATTTT
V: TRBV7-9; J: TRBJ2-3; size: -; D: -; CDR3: CASSPRGSTQYF; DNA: TGTGCCAGCAGCCCAAGGGGGAGTACGCAGTATTTT
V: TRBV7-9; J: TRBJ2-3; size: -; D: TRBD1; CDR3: CASSLFTGVPSDTQYF; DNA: TGTGCCAGCAGCCTATTTACAGGGGTTCCCTCAGATACGCAGTATTTT
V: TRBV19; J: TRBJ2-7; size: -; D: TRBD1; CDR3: CASSILGQGNYEQYF; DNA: TGTGCCAGTAGTATACTGGGACAGGGTAACTACGAGCAGTACTTC
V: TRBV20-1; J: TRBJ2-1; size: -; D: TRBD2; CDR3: CSARDGTSPPKTTYNEQFF; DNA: TGCAGTGCTAGAGACGGGACTAGCCCACCCAAAACCACCTACAATGAGCAGTTCTTC
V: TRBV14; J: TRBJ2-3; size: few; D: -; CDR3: CASSQAADTQYF; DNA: TGTGCCAGCAGCCAAGCGGCTGATACGCAGTATTTT
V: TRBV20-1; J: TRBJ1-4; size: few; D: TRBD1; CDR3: CSARAPDRDEKLFF; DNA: TGCAGTGCTCGGGCCCCAGACAGGGATGAAAAACTGTTTTTT
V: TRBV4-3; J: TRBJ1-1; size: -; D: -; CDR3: CASNWRGTDTEAFF; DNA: TGCGCCAGCAACTGGCGGGGGACCGACACTGAAGCTTTCTTT
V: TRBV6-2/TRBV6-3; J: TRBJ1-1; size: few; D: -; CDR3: CASTGGYRDTEAFF; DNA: TGTGCCAGCACTGGGGGATATCGAGACACTGAAGCTTTCTTT
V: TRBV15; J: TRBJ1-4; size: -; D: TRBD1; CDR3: CATSREGTGGNEKLFF; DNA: TGTGCCACCAGCAGAGAAGGGACAGGGGGGAATGAAAAACTGTTTTTT
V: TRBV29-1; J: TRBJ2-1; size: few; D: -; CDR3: CSAEDSRYNEQFF; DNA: TGCAGCGCCGAGGACAGTCGTTACAATGAGCAGTTCTTC
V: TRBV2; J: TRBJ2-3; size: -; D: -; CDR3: CASRRTGSSTDTQYF; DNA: TGTGCCAGCAGGCGAACAGGCTCCTCAACAGATACGCAGTATTTT
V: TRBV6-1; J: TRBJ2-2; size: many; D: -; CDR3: CASSEDGELFF; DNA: TGTGCCAGCAGTGAGGACGGGGAGCTGTTTTTT
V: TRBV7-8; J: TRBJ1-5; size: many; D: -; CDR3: CASSSQPGHYIHSNQPQHF; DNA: TGTGCCAGCAGCTCCCAGCCGGGACACTACATCCATAGCAATCAGCCCCAGCATTTT
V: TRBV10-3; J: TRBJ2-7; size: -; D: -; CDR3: CAISESSREGHSYEQYF; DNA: TGTGCCATCAGTGAGTCGTCGAGAGAGGGGCACTCCTACGAGCAGTACTTC
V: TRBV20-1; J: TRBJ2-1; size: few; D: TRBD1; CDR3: CSVVTRGQGSYNEQFF; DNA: TGCAGTGTTGTAACCAGGGGGCAGGGTTCCTACAATGAGCAGTTCTTC
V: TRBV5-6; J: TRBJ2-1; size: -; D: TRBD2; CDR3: CASRSGLAGFSYNEQFF; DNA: TGTGCCAGCAGGTCGGGACTAGCGGGTTTCTCCTACAATGAGCAGTTCTTC
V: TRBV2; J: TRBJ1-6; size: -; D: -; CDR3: CASKSERGHNSPLHF; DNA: TGTGCCAGCAAATCTGAACGGGGCCACAATTCACCCCTCCACTTT
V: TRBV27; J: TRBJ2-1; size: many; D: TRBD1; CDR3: CASSLPGQGNNEQFF; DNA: TGTGCCAGCAGTCTCCCGGGACAGGGAAACAATGAGCAGTTCTTC
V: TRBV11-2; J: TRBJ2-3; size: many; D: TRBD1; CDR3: CASSFRGRPSTDTQYF; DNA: TGTGCCAGCAGCTTCAGGGGGCGGCCTTCCACAGATACGCAGTATTTT
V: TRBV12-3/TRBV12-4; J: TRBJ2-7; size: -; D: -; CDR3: CASSFAPAAYEQYF; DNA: TGTGCCAGCAGTTTTGCCCCGGCGGCCTACGAGCAGTACTTC
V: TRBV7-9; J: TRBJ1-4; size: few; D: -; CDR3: CASSPLRGDTNEKLFF; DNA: TGTGCCAGCAGCCCTCTCCGGGGGGACACTAATGAAAAACTGTTTTTT
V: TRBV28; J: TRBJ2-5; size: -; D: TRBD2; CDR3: CASSLTSGGPIGETQYF; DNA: TGTGCCAGCAGCCTGACTAGCGGGGGACCTATCGGAGAGACCCAGTACTTC
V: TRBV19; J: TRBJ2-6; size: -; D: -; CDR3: CASSDWGRGRVLTF; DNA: TGTGCCAGTAGTGATTGGGGTAGGGGTAGGGTCCTGACTTTC
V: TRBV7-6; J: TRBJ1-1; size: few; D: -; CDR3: CASSLEGVPEAFF; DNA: TGTGCCAGCAGCTTAGAAGGGGTCCCTGAAGCTTTCTTT